The T cell receptor (beta chain) described here comes from a study of early T cells in non-severe SARS-CoV-2 infection (dated by TCRdb to the early 2020s). For the wider study: TCR sequencing used bulk RNA from unsorted whole blood, so alpha and beta chains could not be paired.

V is trimmed back by 3 bases and J by 5 bases, and the junction contains 1 base that no gene match accounts for. The germline V gene yields KGHSH for CDR1 and LQKENI for CDR2. Including cysteine and phenylalanine, the CDR3 has 14 amino acids. This entry keeps only the CDR3 DNA: 42 bases, framed from base 1. The method was 5' RACE. Sequencing relied on a NextSeq 500. Unique molecular identifiers were attached to individual cDNA molecules in the TCR library protocol so that sequencing error and PCR bias could be corrected. Both TCR alpha and beta chains were sequenced, and tight co-correlation was observed between alpha and beta sequence abundances in each sample. Per the authors' processing: Decombinator V4 was used to annotate TCR sequences for V gene, J gene and CDR3. TCRs were defined as expanded if a significant change between any two time points was detected under a Poisson model with p below 0.0001. Abundances of TCRs were expressed as counts per million after normalisation to the total number of TCRs sequenced in each sample. TRAV1-2 paired with TRAJ12, TRAJ20 or TRAJ33 defined MAIT TCRs, while TRAV10 paired with TRAJ18 defined iNKT TCRs. A search of VDJdb, accessed on 1 November 2021, was run for TCRs annotated to CMV, EBV and SARS-CoV-2, with TCRs annotated for multiple antigens excluded. Clones were called with MiXCR by TCRdb after fastp trimmed the public reads at Q25, and only in-frame beta chains were retained. Rows merge per CDR3 protein into single entries with the most common DNA and genes. What appears here as the V and J calls and clone size reflects TCRdb's work, not the paper's. This sample is represented by approximately 56,000 distinct CDR3 sequences; about 15% of them were singletons. Jointly, the top ten make up over 4% of the sample.

Results and caveats for the whole study, not just this receptor: VDJdb matching was skewed toward anti-spike CD8 responses and likely underestimated virus-specific expansions, missing private and CD4 specificities.

About this clonotype itself: Its antigen is not yet known. Per-nucleotide qualities are absent, and no much larger clonotype sits a single base away.

A case-control design nested within a healthcare worker cohort in London, UK, was used, with weekly nasopharyngeal swab PCR tests and blood sampling performed. Between 23 and 31 March 2020, the week of the UK lockdown, healthcare workers were enrolled and then followed up weekly for as long as 16 weeks. The chain joins TRBV18 to TRBJ2-2, with 9 central nucleotides matching TRBD1. This sample comprised whole blood, obtained at baseline. This receptor was taken from an adult who was a healthcare worker with PCR-confirmed SARS-CoV-2 infection or an uninfected control (not recorded which). The CDR3 amino acid sequence is: CASSPTGGTGELFF. The nucleotide sequence reads as follows: TGTGCCAGCTCACCGACAGGGGGAACCGGGGAGCTGTTTTTT.